The 30 T cell receptor beta chains below all came from one sample that was sequenced in a study of T-cell reconstitution after alpha-beta-depleted transplantation in children. It was with unique molecular identifiers that the TCRbeta library was prepared. TCRdb re-called the PCR reads through MiXCR, storing one row per CDR3 protein. This table has about 870,000 distinct CDR3 sequences, approximately 15% appearing once. The sequences come from PBMCs, mostly from graft donor cells, collected 360 days after TCRalphabeta/CD19-depleted stem cell transplant. These receptors were obtained from a male patient aged 5 to 17 who had a stem cell transplant for acute lymphoblastic leukemia, so the T cells may come from the graft donor.

The rearrangement uses TRBV14 and TRBJ2-7, with 10 positions matching TRBD2. The CDR3 is 15 residues long. V gave up 4 bases and J gave up 3 bases; unmatched junction bases: 6. Germline lookup yields CDR1 SGHDN and CDR2 FVKESK. CDR3 region: CASSPSGRALYEQYF. The CDR3, as DNA: TGTGCCAGCAGCCCGAGCGGGAGGGCCCTCTACGAGCAGTACTTC.

V usage is TRBV5-1 and J usage is TRBJ2-7; 10 nucleotides align to TRBD2. Germline CDR1 reads SGHRS; CDR2 reads YFSETQ. J lost 2 bases, V lost 1 base, and 3 bases had no gene match. The CDR3 spans 15 residues. The CDR3 bases are TGCGCCAGCAGCTTGACTAGCGGGACCACCTACGAGCAGTACTTC. Translation gives CASSLTSGTTYEQYF. Looking up the rest from reference TRBV5-1 and TRBJ2-7 gives the full variable domain: KAGVTQTPRYLIKTRGQQVTLSCSPISGHRSVSWYQQTPGQGLQFLFEYFSETQRNKGNFPGRFSGRQFSNSRSEMNVSTLELGDSALYLCASSLTSGTTYEQYFGPGTRLTVT.

This clonotype occurred a few times. The chain carries TRBV25-1 and TRBJ2-3; D not certain. The CDR3 extends over 17 amino acids. CDR1 is MGHDK and CDR2 is SYGVNS in the germline V gene. V dropped 2 bases and J dropped 3 bases, with 18 bases sitting between them. This chain's CDR3 is CASSEQGLVVWTDTQYF. CDR3 nucleotides: TGTGCCAGCAGTGAACAAGGGTTGGTGGTTTGGACAGATACGCAGTATTTT. Combining the CDR3 with reference TRBV25-1 and TRBJ2-3 gives the whole variable domain EADIYQTPRYLVIGTGKKITLECSQTMGHDKMYWYQQDPGMELHLIHYSYGVNSTEKGDLSSESTVSRIRTEHFPLTLESARPSHTSQYLCASSEQGLVVWTDTQYFGPGTRLTVL.

This clonotype was seen once. The rearrangement links TRBV7-6 to TRBJ2-3; 9 bases are shared with TRBD2. The length of the CDR3 is 16 residues. CDR1 SGHVS and CDR2 FNYEAQ come from the germline V gene. Trimming removed 1 base from V and 6 bases from J; junction bases left unmatched: 8. The CDR3 coding sequence is TGTGCCAGCAGCTTAGAAAGTAGGCTAGCGGGGGATACGCAGTATTTT. This encodes CASSLESRLAGDTQYF.

This clonotype was counted a few times. The CDR3 bases are TGTGCCAGCAGTCCGGGACTCGCGAAGCACTACAATGAGCAGTTCTTC. It yields the protein CASSPGLAKHYNEQFF. The rearrangement joins TRBV5-6 to TRBJ2-1; a possible D gene is TRBD2 (6 bases). The length of the CDR3 is 16 residues. The germline V gene has CDR1 SGHDT and CDR2 YYEEEE. The V gene lost 5 bases and the J gene lost 3 bases, with 18 bases spanning the gap.

The rearrangement links TRBV7-8 to TRBJ2-3; maybe TRBD2 (6 bases). Germline V gene lookup returns CDR1 SGHVS and CDR2 FQNEAQ. The CDR3 length is 14 residues. Trimming removed 6 bases from V and 2 bases from J, with 12 bases in between. The CDR3 sequence: CASREGRFTDTQYF. CDR3 DNA sequence: TGTGCCAGCAGGGAGGGGCGGTTCACAGATACGCAGTATTTT.

The chain carries TRBV29-1 and TRBJ2-3; D is unresolved. Trimming left V 4 bases short and J 2 bases short, with 10 bases between. The CDR3 is made up of 13 amino acids. The germline V gene has CDR1 SQVTM and CDR2 ANQGSEA. In DNA, the CDR3 is TGCAGCGTTGGGTCCAGGTTCACAGATACGCAGTATTTT. The encoded protein is CSVGSRFTDTQYF.

This clonotype was recorded a few times. The rearrangement links TRBV5-1 to TRBJ1-6; TRBD1 aligns across 9 bases. J lost 11 bases, V lost 4 bases, and 7 bases had no gene match. The CDR3 consists of 14 residues. Per the germline V gene, CDR1 is SGHRS and CDR2 is YFSETQ. The CDR3 here is CASSVPGTGPPLHF. The CDR3 DNA reads TGCGCCAGCAGCGTCCCCGGGACAGGGCCACCCCTCCACTTT. Full variable domain (missing parts from reference TRBV5-1 and TRBJ1-6): KAGVTQTPRYLIKTRGQQVTLSCSPISGHRSVSWYQQTPGQGLQFLFEYFSETQRNKGNFPGRFSGRQFSNSRSEMNVSTLELGDSALYLCASSVPGTGPPLHFGNGTRLTVT.

The gene calls are TRBV12-3 or TRBV12-4 and TRBJ1-2; perhaps TRBD1 as D (6 bases). The CDR3 is 13 residues long. The V gene lost 3 bases and the J gene lost 10 bases, with 15 bases spanning the gap. This chain's CDR3 is CASSFAQGTYYTF. As DNA, the CDR3 is TGTGCCAGCAGTTTTGCACAGGGAACTTACTACACCTTC.

This clonotype has a handful of counts. The rearrangement links TRBV12-3 or TRBV12-4 to TRBJ2-1; D not certain. Trimming cost V 5 bases and J 7 bases, with 9 bases left between them. The CDR3 loop spans 12 amino acids. The CDR3 DNA is TGTGCCAGCAGTCCGCAGTGGAATGAGCAGTTCTTC. Protein product: CASSPQWNEQFF.

This clonotype was recorded a few times. The chain employs TRBV4-1 and TRBJ2-7; no reliable D call. The CDR3 has 13 residues. Germline V lookup: CDR1 MGHRA, CDR2 YSYEKL. Trimming left V 8 bases short and J 4 bases short, with 15 bases between. The CDR3 region has the DNA TGCGCCAGCTCTCGCGACTCGGAGTACGAGCAGTACTTC. Its protein is CASSRDSEYEQYF.

This clonotype was detected only a few times. This rearrangement joins TRBV6-2 or TRBV6-3 to TRBJ2-7; D uncertain. The CDR3 spans 15 residues. Germline values: CDR1 MNHEY, CDR2 SVGEGT. The ends were cut back, 2 bases at V and 2 bases at J, with 13 bases in the middle. Written as DNA, the CDR3 is TGTGCCAGCAGTTACCCGGCGGCGGTAACCTACGAGCAGTACTTC. Protein sequence: CASSYPAAVTYEQYF.

This rearrangement joins TRBV7-8 to TRBJ2-7; possibly TRBD1 for D (6 bases). The CDR3 sequence is 16 residues long. Trimming stripped 2 bases from V and 0 bases from J, with 14 bases between. The germline V gene encodes CDR1 SGHVS and CDR2 FQNEAQ. CDR3 region: CASSLKWAGASYEQYF. CDR3 DNA: TGTGCCAGCAGCTTAAAGTGGGCAGGGGCCTCCTACGAGCAGTACTTC.

This sequence joins TRBV11-2 and TRBJ2-3, with no clear D. The length of the CDR3 is 15 residues. Trimming left V 3 bases short and J 0 bases short, with 10 bases between. Germline lookup yields CDR1 SGHAT and CDR2 FQNNGV. CDR3 sequence: CASSFLSTSTDTQYF. DNA of the CDR3: TGTGCCAGCAGCTTTCTCTCAACTAGCACAGATACGCAGTATTTT.

The chain carries TRBV11-1 and TRBJ2-1, with D possibly being TRBD1 or TRBD2 (5 bases each). Germline CDR1 reads SGHAT; CDR2 reads FQDESV (reference sequence). V dropped 5 bases and J dropped 5 bases, with 19 bases sitting between them. CDR3 length equals 16 residues. The CDR3 protein is CASSPPGAVRDNEQFF. The DNA for the CDR3 is TGTGCCAGCAGCCCGCCCGGGGCGGTCAGGGACAATGAGCAGTTCTTC.

The rearrangement links TRBV19 to TRBJ1-5, with TRBD1 matching over 7 bases. Germline values: CDR1 LNHDA, CDR2 SQIVND (reference sequence). There are 14 residues in the CDR3. Unmatched junction bases numbered 2, after V lost 3 bases and J lost 3 bases. The CDR3 spells CASSITGANQPQHF. DNA of the CDR3: TGTGCCAGTAGTATCACAGGGGCCAATCAGCCCCAGCATTTT.

The chain couples TRBV7-6 to TRBJ2-6, with unresolved D. The germline V gene encodes CDR1 SGHVS and CDR2 FNYEAQ. Trimming took off 2 bases at V and 3 bases at J, with 14 bases between the two ends. This CDR3 spans 17 amino acids. CDR3: CASSLPRLNFGANVLTF. CDR3 DNA sequence: TGTGCCAGCAGCTTACCCAGGTTAAACTTTGGGGCCAACGTCCTGACTTTC.

In regard to this clonotype: A clone one base away is much larger, so this may be a read error. The chain has TRBV5-1 and TRBJ2-5; 10 bases are a match to TRBD1. The CDR3 covers 16 residues. Germline lookup yields CDR1 SGHRS and CDR2 YFSETQ. The CDR3 sequence is CASSLKRTGGAETEYF. The CDR3 nucleotides read TGCGCCAGCAGCTTAAAAAGGACAGGGGGAGCAGAGACCGAGTACTTC.

There are a few counts of this clonotype. The CDR3 sequence is CASSVVGSGSSGANVLTF. Here the CDR3 DNA reads TGTGCCAGCAGCGTAGTAGGTAGCGGGAGCTCTGGGGCCAACGTCCTGACTTTC. V and J are TRBV9 and TRBJ2-6, with 9 bases aligning to TRBD2. Germline CDR1 and CDR2: SGDLS and YYNGEE. CDR3 length: 18 residues. J was trimmed by 0 bases and V by 0 bases; bases with no gene match: 4.

Only a few counts were recorded for this clonotype. The rearrangement links TRBV4-1 to TRBJ2-7, with 10 nucleotides matching TRBD1. Germline V lookup: CDR1 MGHRA, CDR2 YSYEKL. V lost 4 bases and J lost 6; bases outside the gene matches: 12. The CDR3 covers 16 residues. The CDR3 DNA reads TGCGCCAGCAGCCCCGCAGGGGACAGGGGAGGCGGCGAGCAGTACTTC. Its protein product is CASSPAGDRGGGEQYF.

This clonotype was recorded many times. The chain has TRBV5-1 and TRBJ2-7, with 9 bases lining up with TRBD1. The V segment lost 4 bases and the J segment 6 bases; nucleotides outside the gene matches: 14. The CDR3 is made up of 16 amino acids. Germline V lookup: CDR1 SGHRS, CDR2 YFSETQ. CDR3 loop: CASSQNPGQGIGEQYF. The CDR3 nucleotides are TGCGCCAGCAGCCAAAATCCGGGACAGGGAATCGGCGAGCAGTACTTC. Supplemented by reference TRBV5-1 and TRBJ2-7, the full variable domain reads KAGVTQTPRYLIKTRGQQVTLSCSPISGHRSVSWYQQTPGQGLQFLFEYFSETQRNKGNFPGRFSGRQFSNSRSEMNVSTLELGDSALYLCASSQNPGQGIGEQYFGPGTRLTVT.

Only a few counts were recorded for this clonotype. J is TRBJ1-2 and V is TRBV25-1; TRBD1 aligns across 9 bases. Trimming cost V 3 bases and J 1 base; bases outside gene matches: 6. The CDR3 runs to 16 residues. In germline, CDR1 is MGHDK, CDR2 SYGVNS. This chain's CDR3 is CASSDHRGPFNYGYTF. DNA for the CDR3: TGTGCCAGCAGTGACCACAGGGGGCCATTTAACTATGGCTACACCTTC.

J is TRBJ2-1 and V is TRBV27; TRBD2 is a possible D gene (5 bases). Deletions cut 4 bases from V and 3 bases from J, with 19 bases between. Germline V gene data show CDR1 as MNHEY and CDR2 as SMNVEV (reference sequence). There are 17 residues in the CDR3. CDR3 sequence: CASSSPRGLRDYNEQFF. The CDR3 region has the DNA TGTGCCAGCAGTTCCCCCAGAGGGTTGAGGGACTACAATGAGCAGTTCTTC.

This chain connects TRBV29-1 to TRBJ2-6; D may be TRBD1 (5 bases). V was trimmed by 4 bases and J by 0 bases, leaving 10 bases between them. The germline gives CDR1 SQVTM, CDR2 ANQGSEA. The CDR3 is made up of 15 amino acids. CDR3 region: CSVVPRDSGANVLTF. The CDR3 nucleotides read TGCAGCGTTGTCCCCAGGGACTCTGGGGCCAACGTCCTGACTTTC.

At least ten counts were recorded for this clonotype. This chain joins TRBV7-9 and TRBJ1-5, with 7 positions matching TRBD1. V shed 3 bases, J shed 2 bases, and the junction held 4 bases outside the gene matches. CDR3 size: 15 residues. Germline CDR1 SEHNR, CDR2 FQNEAQ (reference sequence). As DNA, the CDR3 is TGTGCCAGCAGCTTGACAGGGATGGGCAATCAGCCCCAGCATTTT. Amino acids: CASSLTGMGNQPQHF. Full variable domain (rest looked up from reference TRBV7-9 and TRBJ1-5): DTGVSQNPRHKITKRGQNVTFRCDPISEHNRLYWYRQTLGQGPEFLTYFQNEAQLEKSRLLSDRFSAERPKGSFSTLEIQRTEQGDSAMYLCASSLTGMGNQPQHFGDGTRLSIL.

This clonotype was found a few times. The V and J genes are TRBV5-1 and TRBJ2-3; TRBD2 agrees at 12 bases. The V gene's germline CDR1 is SGHRS and CDR2 YFSETQ. V lost 3 bases to trimming and J lost 4 bases; unmatched junction nucleotides: 6. CDR3 length equals 16 residues. Written as DNA, the CDR3 is TGCGCCAGCAGCTGGCTAGCGGGAGGGCAATCAGATACGCAGTATTTT. As protein: CASSWLAGGQSDTQYF.

This clonotype was seen a few times. The rearrangement joins TRBV9 to TRBJ2-2; D may be TRBD2 (5 bases). Germline V gene lookup returns CDR1 SGDLS and CDR2 YYNGEE. Trimming pared 3 bases from V and 8 bases from J, leaving 20 bases between. This CDR3 region has 16 residues. This chain's CDR3 is CASSAMSSGPRGELFF. CDR3 DNA: TGTGCCAGCAGCGCCATGTCCAGCGGCCCTAGGGGGGAGCTGTTTTTT.

The chain couples TRBV29-1 to TRBJ2-6; D remains unclear. Trimming cost V 1 base and J 0 bases, with 16 bases left between them. Germline CDR1 reads SQVTM; CDR2 reads ANQGSEA. The CDR3 has 18 residues. CDR3 sequence (DNA): TGCAGCGTTGAAGGTGTCGGGCTTGGTCTCTCTGGGGCCAACGTCCTGACTTTC. This encodes CSVEGVGLGLSGANVLTF.

This chain connects TRBV6-5 to TRBJ2-7; 7 bases are a match to TRBD2. V was clipped by 5 bases and J by 6 bases; unmatched bases: 16. The CDR3 extends over 16 amino acids. Germline V gene lookup returns CDR1 MNHEY and CDR2 SVGAGI. As DNA, the CDR3 is TGTGCCAGCAGTCCCCCAGGGCCGGGGGGAGGGTCCGAGCAGTACTTC. Translating gives CASSPPGPGGGSEQYF.

This chain uses TRBV12-3 or TRBV12-4 with TRBJ1-1; D unresolved. This CDR3 has 14 residues. V was clipped by 3 bases and J by 6 bases, with 14 bases between them. CDR3: CASSFRGRDAEAFF. The CDR3 nucleotides are TGTGCCAGCAGTTTTCGGGGAAGAGACGCTGAAGCTTTCTTT.